This is a list of T cell receptor beta chains from one sample in a study of technical replicates of blood from a handful of donors. Sequencing was performed with immunoSEQ multiplex PCR; in TCRdb, only in-frame clones are kept and a portion is missing. The sample records roughly 70,000 clones, roughly 93% being singletons. The specimen sequenced was T cells isolated from PBMCs. These receptors all come from a human donor in good health. The CDR3 runs from the conserved cysteine through the conserved F or W. A D gene is named only where the DNA matches it firmly. Clone size is given for some rows only: seen once, a few or many times, or a class if the clone is expanded.

cdr3_aa | cdr3_nt | v_call | clone_size | j_call | d_call
CASSIHSWTERERMTYEQYF | TGTGCCAGTAGTATACACTCCTGGACCGAGCGGGAACGGATGACCTACGAGCAGTACTTC | TRBV19 | . | TRBJ2-7 | TRBD2
CASSTRTGDITF | TGTGCCAGTAGTACCCGGACAGGGGATATCACCTTC | TRBV19 | once | TRBJ1-2 | TRBD1
CASSSQDRGTEAFF | TGTGCCAGCAGTTCACAAGACAGGGGCACTGAAGCTTTCTTT | TRBV28 | . | TRBJ1-1 | TRBD1
CASSPSGSYNEQFF | TGTGCCAGCTCACCAAGCGGCTCCTACAATGAGCAGTTCTTC | TRBV18 | . | TRBJ2-1 | .
CASSSVQPQHF | TGTGCCAGCAGCTCGGTTCAGCCCCAGCATTTT | TRBV5-6 | . | TRBJ1-5 | .
CASSVEDRDYEQYF | TGTGCCAGCAGCGTAGAGGACAGGGACTACGAGCAGTACTTC | TRBV9 | . | TRBJ2-7 | TRBD1
CASRQTGPYEQYF | TGTGCCAGCAGGCAGACAGGACCCTACGAGCAGTACTTC | TRBV11-2 | . | TRBJ2-7 | .
CASSFPAGGISSTDTQYF | TGCGCCAGCAGCTTCCCGGCGGGGGGGATTAGTAGCACAGATACGCAGTATTTT | TRBV5-1 | . | TRBJ2-3 | TRBD2
CASSLRTGGTEAFF | TGTGCCAGCAGCTTACGGACAGGGGGCACTGAAGCTTTCTTT | TRBV7-9 | . | TRBJ1-1 | TRBD1
CASSGLEDRHEKLFF | TGTGCCAGCAGCGGGTTGGAGGACAGGCATGAAAAACTGTTTTTT | TRBV4-2 | once | TRBJ1-4 | TRBD1
CASSFNGQQETQYF | TGCGCCAGCAGTTTTAACGGACAGCAAGAGACCCAGTACTTC | TRBV5-1 | . | TRBJ2-5 | .
CASSRTGVGQPQHF | TGTGCCAGCAGTCGGACAGGGGTAGGACAGCCCCAGCATTTT | TRBV6-5 | . | TRBJ1-5 | TRBD1
CASSFGASSSYEQYF | TGTGCCAGCAGCTTTGGGGCCAGTTCCTCCTACGAGCAGTACTTC | TRBV11-1 | . | TRBJ2-7 | .
CASSDVTSGRDTDTQYF | TGTGCCAGCAGCGATGTAACTAGCGGGAGAGACACAGATACGCAGTATTTT | TRBV2 | once | TRBJ2-3 | TRBD2
CASALGFFGEQYF | TGTGCCAGCGCACTAGGGTTTTTCGGCGAGCAGTACTTC | TRBV28 | . | TRBJ2-7 | .
CASSLDHQRDEQFF | TGTGCCAGCAGCTTAGATCATCAGCGGGATGAGCAGTTCTTC | TRBV7-8 | . | TRBJ2-1 | .
CASSFGPGQGLGNTEAFF | TGCGCCAGCAGCTTCGGACCGGGACAGGGGTTAGGTAACACTGAAGCTTTCTTT | TRBV5-1 | . | TRBJ1-1 | TRBD1
CASSRTGTGLGETQYF | TGTGCCAGCAGCCGAACCGGGACAGGGCTTGGGGAGACCCAGTACTTC | TRBV4-2 | . | TRBJ2-5 | TRBD1
CASSGQGFAIDEQYF | TGCGCCAGCAGCGGGCAGGGGTTTGCGATCGACGAGCAGTACTTC | TRBV5-1 | . | TRBJ2-7 | .
CSVEFALAGSVGELFF | TGCAGCGTTGAATTCGCTCTAGCGGGATCCGTCGGGGAGCTGTTTTTT | TRBV29-1 | . | TRBJ2-2 | TRBD2
CASSWRQGLTKNIQYF | TGCGCCAGCAGCTGGAGACAGGGTTTGACCAAAAACATTCAGTACTTC | TRBV5-1 | few | TRBJ2-4 | TRBD1
CASSFYLYNEQFF | TGTGCCAGCAGCTTCTACCTTTACAATGAGCAGTTCTTC | TRBV7-6 | . | TRBJ2-1 | .
CASSLRRAGITDTQYF | TGTGCCAGCAGCTTAAGGCGGGCGGGGATCACAGATACGCAGTATTTT | TRBV7-3 | . | TRBJ2-3 | .
CASSQDVTSGSNNEQYF | TGTGCCAGCAGCCAAGATGTGACTAGCGGGAGTAACAACGAGCAGTACTTC | TRBV4-2 | . | TRBJ2-7 | TRBD2
CASRPTGAYEQYF | TGTGCCAGCAGGCCGACAGGGGCCTACGAGCAGTACTTC | TRBV14 | . | TRBJ2-7 | TRBD1
CASSSTSGQEFF | TGTGCCAGCAGCTCGACTAGCGGACAGGAGTTCTTC | TRBV5-6 | . | TRBJ2-1 | TRBD2
CASSYAAVDLYEQYF | TGTGCCAGCAGTTACGCGGCCGTAGACCTCTACGAGCAGTACTTC | TRBV6-5 | . | TRBJ2-7 | .
CASSLSVSGWVNTEAFF | TGTGCCAGCAGCTTAAGCGTTTCAGGGTGGGTGAACACTGAAGCTTTCTTT | TRBV11-3 | . | TRBJ1-1 | .
CASSILAGGPQETQYF | TGTGCCAGTAGTATCCTGGCGGGAGGGCCCCAAGAGACCCAGTACTTC | TRBV19 | . | TRBJ2-5 | TRBD2
CASSQAPAEAVDTQYF | TGCGCCAGCAGCCAAGCGCCTGCGGAGGCGGTAGATACGCAGTATTTT | TRBV4-1 | . | TRBJ2-3 | .
CASSLKYPGQGFSYEQYF | TGCGCCAGCAGCTTGAAATATCCGGGACAGGGATTCTCCTACGAGCAGTACTTC | TRBV5-1 | . | TRBJ2-7 | TRBD1
CASSFYAGQGLADTQYF | TGTGCCAGCAGTTTTTATGCGGGACAGGGGTTAGCAGATACGCAGTATTTT | TRBV28 | . | TRBJ2-3 | TRBD1
CATSRGDRGNYGYTF | TGTGCCACCAGCAGAGGGGACAGGGGAAACTATGGCTACACCTTC | TRBV15 | . | TRBJ1-2 | TRBD1
CASSLALAGSYNEQFF | TGCGCCAGCAGCTTAGCACTAGCGGGGTCCTACAATGAGCAGTTCTTC | TRBV5-1 | . | TRBJ2-1 | TRBD2
CASSLTRTGELFF | TGTGCCAGCAGCTTAACGAGAACCGGGGAGCTGTTTTTT | TRBV11-2 | . | TRBJ2-2 | .
CASSQRRENTGELFF | TGCGCCAGCAGCCAGAGGCGGGAGAACACCGGGGAGCTGTTTTTT | TRBV4-1 | . | TRBJ2-2 | .
CASSDPPDGTYEQYF | TGTGCCAGCAGTGATCCGCCCGACGGGACCTACGAGCAGTACTTC | TRBV25-1 | . | TRBJ2-7 | .
CASSFRQGAANTEAFF | TGTGCCAGCAGCTTTAGACAGGGGGCAGCGAACACTGAAGCTTTCTTT | TRBV11-3 | . | TRBJ1-1 | TRBD1
CASDSGGLVYSNQPQHF | TGTGCCAGTGACTCAGGGGGCCTTGTCTATAGCAATCAGCCCCAGCATTTT | TRBV28 | . | TRBJ1-5 | TRBD1
CASSSSSSSYNEQFF | TGTGCCAGCAGCTCTTCTTCGAGCTCCTACAATGAGCAGTTCTTC | TRBV7-3 | . | TRBJ2-1 | .
CASSFRLDGEQFF | TGCGCCAGCAGTTTCAGACTAGACGGGGAGCAGTTCTTC | TRBV4-3 | . | TRBJ2-1 | .
CAITGTGFPDTQYF | TGTGCCATAACCGGGACAGGGTTTCCAGATACGCAGTATTTT | TRBV28 | once | TRBJ2-3 | TRBD1
CASSFRDEQYF | TGCGCCAGCAGCTTCAGGGACGAGCAGTACTTC | TRBV5-1 | . | TRBJ2-7 | .